These 26 T cell receptor beta chains came from one sample sequenced in a study of blood T cell repertoires in COVID-19. TCRdb's copy holds only in-frame clones and misses some; the assay was immunoSEQ multiplex PCR. In the table there are 120,000 to 150,000 clones, 84% of which are singletons. Sequenced: PBMCs or T cells enriched from blood (not recorded which). The origin of the receptors is a man over 45 in a cohort exposed to, infected with or recovered from COVID-19 (not recorded which).

This sequence joins TRBV19 and TRBJ2-1; weak D call: TRBD1 (5 bases). The V end lost 3 bases, the J end lost 9 bases, and 18 bases lay between the germline ends. Germline V gene data show CDR1 as LNHDA and CDR2 as SQIVND (reference sequence). The CDR3 length is 15 residues. For the CDR3, the DNA is TGTGCCAGTAGTATCCCAGGGTTCAACCGGATTGAGCAGTTCTTC. It yields the protein CASSIPGFNRIEQFF.

This chain connects TRBV7-9 to TRBJ2-2; 7 bases agree with TRBD1. The CDR3 runs 16 residues. Unmatched junction bases numbered 10, after V lost 4 bases and J lost 5 bases. Germline assignment: CDR1 SEHNR and CDR2 FQNEAQ (reference sequence). DNA of the CDR3: TGTGCCAGCAGCTCCCGACAGGGTGTGGAGACCGGGGAGCTGTTTTTT. Translated, it gives CASSSRQGVETGELFF.

This sequence joins TRBV10-3 and TRBJ2-5; 8 bases are a match to TRBD1. Germline V CDR1 and CDR2: ENHRY, SYGVKD. Trimming removed 10 bases from V and 5 bases from J; junction bases left unmatched: 12. The length of the CDR3 is 14 residues. The CDR3 protein is CATQPQGASETQYF. In nucleotides, the CDR3 is TGTGCCACCCAACCCCAGGGGGCAAGCGAGACCCAGTACTTC.

V gene TRBV7-8 combines with J gene TRBJ1-4, with 9 bases matching TRBD1. V lost 5 bases, J lost 0 bases, and 16 bases stayed unmatched. CDR1 and CDR2 (germline): SGHVS, FQNEAQ. The CDR3 runs 20 residues. CDR3 DNA sequence: TGTGCCAGCAGCCAAACCGCCGGGACAGGGCCCGCCTCAACTAATGAAAAACTGTTTTTT. It codes for CASSQTAGTGPASTNEKLFF.

V and J are TRBV6-5 and TRBJ1-2; D is undetermined. Germline V gene data show CDR1 as MNHEY and CDR2 as SVGAGI. The V and J ends lost 11 bases and 3 bases respectively, with 13 bases between them. The CDR3 covers 12 residues. CDR3 sequence reads: CAYRESYYGYTF. As DNA, the CDR3 is TGTGCCTATAGAGAGTCATACTATGGCTACACCTTC.

This chain joins TRBV5-1 and TRBJ1-2; perhaps TRBD1 as D (5 bases). There are 14 residues in the CDR3. The germline V and J ends were trimmed by 4 bases and 6 bases, with 16 bases remaining between them. Germline V gene data show CDR1 as SGHRS and CDR2 as YFSETQ. The CDR3 DNA is TGCGCCAGCAGCCCCCTCCGGGGAGGGGATGGCTACACCTTC. Translating gives CASSPLRGGDGYTF.

The chain links TRBV30 to TRBJ1-5; D unresolved. The length of the CDR3 is 13 residues. V was shortened by 0 bases and J by 5 bases, with 8 bases between the two germline ends. Germline V gene sequence: CDR1 GTSNPN, CDR2 SVGIG (reference sequence). The CDR3 DNA follows: TGTGCCTGGAGTGTGGGAGACTATCAGCCCCAGCATTTT. This codes for CAWSVGDYQPQHF.

With regard to this clone: Within the sample, other DNA sequences also encode this same CDR3. The rearrangement uses TRBV5-1 and TRBJ1-4, with D possibly TRBD1 on 6 matching bases. Trimming stripped 0 bases from V and 5 bases from J, with 14 bases between. Germline loops: CDR1 SGHRS, CDR2 YFSETQ. This CDR3 contains 16 residues. Here the CDR3 DNA reads TGCGCCAGCAGCTTGGCCGGGGGGGGCGCGAATGAAAAACTGTTTTTT. Translation: CASSLAGGGANEKLFF.

The V call is TRBV19, the J call TRBJ2-5, with 9 bases matching TRBD1. This CDR3 is 15 amino acids long. The junction had 9 bases not matched to a gene; V was cut back by 7 bases and J by 3 bases. Germline V gives CDR1 LNHDA, CDR2 SQIVND (reference sequence). CDR3 residues: CASTPGQGKKETQYF. CDR3 coding DNA: TGTGCCAGTACCCCCGGACAGGGGAAGAAAGAGACCCAGTACTTC.

The V call is TRBV11-2, the J call TRBJ1-6, with 7 nucleotides matching TRBD1. This CDR3 contains 17 residues. Germline V gene lookup returns CDR1 SGHAT and CDR2 FQNNGV. V dropped 5 bases and J dropped 8; count of bases not matched to a gene: 15. CDR3 in amino acids: CASSPLEGGQSYSPLHF. CDR3 coding DNA: TGTGCCAGCAGCCCCTTAGAGGGGGGACAGTCCTATTCACCCCTCCACTTT.

This clone was seen more than once but under ten times. V and J are TRBV11-3 and TRBJ2-2; 8 bases line up with TRBD2. CDR3 length: 15 residues. V trimming: 5 bases; J trimming: 5 bases; junction bases outside the gene matches: 7. Per germline, CDR1 SGHNT and CDR2 YENEEA. CDR3 nucleotides: TGTGCCAGCAGCGCCCGGGGGGGCGGTACCGGGGAGCTGTTTTTT. Translated, it gives CASSARGGGTGELFF.

The chain carries TRBV6-1 and TRBJ1-2; maybe TRBD1 (5 bases). V was pared by 3 bases and J by 5 bases, with 10 bases between. Germline V gene lookup returns CDR1 MNHNS and CDR2 SASEGT. CDR3 length equals 13 residues. The CDR3 loop is CASSDDRAYGYTF. Written as DNA, the CDR3 is TGTGCCAGCAGTGACGACAGAGCTTATGGCTACACCTTC.

This sequence joins TRBV5-1 and TRBJ2-1; D is uncertain. Trimming stripped 4 bases from V and 8 bases from J, with 7 bases between. CDR3 size: 11 residues. CDR1 SGHRS and CDR2 YFSETQ come from the germline V gene. The CDR3: CASSATYEQFF. The CDR3 coding sequence is TGCGCCAGCAGCGCGACTTATGAGCAGTTCTTC. The full variable domain, in which reference TRBV5-1 and TRBJ2-1 provide the parts outside the CDR3, is KAGVTQTPRYLIKTRGQQVTLSCSPISGHRSVSWYQQTPGQGLQFLFEYFSETQRNKGNFPGRFSGRQFSNSRSEMNVSTLELGDSALYLCASSATYEQFFGPGTRLTVL.

This clone was found a few times. J is TRBJ2-7 and V is TRBV4-1; 7 bases agree with TRBD2. The CDR3 is made up of 16 amino acids. The germline CDR1 and CDR2 sequences are MGHRA and YSYEKL. V lost 3 bases to trimming and J lost 3 bases; unmatched junction nucleotides: 11. CDR3 nucleotide sequence: TGCGCCAGCAGCCAGGGGAGCGGGATCACCATCTACGAGCAGTACTTC. Its protein is CASSQGSGITIYEQYF.

J is TRBJ1-5 and V is TRBV28; the D is unclear. The CDR3 spans 14 residues. Trimming removed 5 bases at V and 7 bases at J, with 15 bases between. Germline loops: CDR1 MDHEN, CDR2 SYDVKM. CDR3 protein: CASSPTTVHQPQHF. CDR3 DNA: TGTGCCAGCAGTCCCACAACCGTACACCAGCCCCAGCATTTT.

The chain links TRBV15 to TRBJ2-6, with 9 positions matching TRBD1. V dropped 5 bases and J dropped 1; count of bases not matched to a gene: 6. The CDR3 sequence is 17 residues long. Germline V gives CDR1 LNHNV, CDR2 YYDKDF (reference sequence). CDR3 DNA sequence: TGTGCCACCAGCTCCGGGACAGGGATTTCTGGGGCCAACGTCCTGACTTTC. Translated, it gives CATSSGTGISGANVLTF.

In this sample, this clone turned up once. The CDR3, as DNA: TGTGCCAGCAGCACAGGGTTAGGCTACACCTTC. It translates to CASSTGLGYTF. The chain is built from TRBV12-3 or TRBV12-4 and TRBJ1-2; a weak D match, TRBD1 (6 bases). The V end was cut by 6 bases, the J end by 8 bases, with 10 bases between. The CDR3 runs to 11 residues.

The chain combines TRBV19 with TRBJ1-2, with 7 bases lining up with TRBD1. V trimming: 6 bases; J trimming: 6 bases; junction bases outside the gene matches: 4. The CDR3 consists of 12 residues. The V gene's germline CDR1 is LNHDA and CDR2 SQIVND (reference sequence). CDR3 coding DNA: TGTGCCAGTAGCCTTGGACAGGATGGCTACACCTTC. This translates into CASSLGQDGYTF.

The rearrangement uses TRBV28 and TRBJ1-4; D might be TRBD1 (5 bases). Germline lookup yields CDR1 MDHEN and CDR2 SYDVKM. The V end lost 6 bases, the J end lost 0 bases, and 11 bases lay between the germline ends. The CDR3 covers 15 residues. DNA of the CDR3: TGTGCCAGCAGCCCCGCCAGGGCAACTAATGAAAAACTGTTTTTT. Protein: CASSPARATNEKLFF.

The chain is built from TRBV4-1 and TRBJ2-1, with 8 bases matching TRBD2. Germline trimming cut 3 bases from V and 7 bases from J; bases unmatched to any gene: 8. Looked up from germline, CDR1 is MGHRA and CDR2 is YSYEKL. The CDR3 totals 15 residues. CDR3 coding DNA: TGCGCCAGCAGCCAGGCTCGTAGCGGGACTAATGAGCAGTTCTTC. As protein: CASSQARSGTNEQFF.

The chain has TRBV9 and TRBJ2-5, with a weak D call TRBD1 (6 bases). From germline, CDR1 is SGDLS and CDR2 YYNGEE. V lost 4 bases and J lost 4, with 11 bases in between. The CDR3 is 13 amino acids. The CDR3 loop reads CASSPPRGETQYF. DNA for the CDR3: TGTGCCAGCAGCCCGCCCAGGGGAGAGACCCAGTACTTC.

In its sample, this clone was seen many times. The rearrangement uses TRBV20-1 and TRBJ2-2; D ambiguous. The CDR3 spans 11 residues. Germline-derived CDR1 and CDR2 are DFQATT and SNEGSKA (reference sequence). Trimming left V 6 bases short and J 6 bases short, with 8 bases between. The CDR3 here is CSALLSGELFF. CDR3 coding DNA: TGCAGTGCCCTCCTGTCCGGGGAGCTGTTTTTT.

The chain employs TRBV7-2 and TRBJ1-3; TRBD1 matches at 7 bases. Germline values: CDR1 SGHTA, CDR2 FQGNSA. Losses at the gene ends were 4 bases for V and 4 bases for J; bases not matched to a gene: 10. The CDR3 has 16 amino acids. CDR3: CASSSRGLLFGNTIYF. CDR3 nucleotides: TGTGCCAGCAGCTCTAGGGGGCTGCTTTTCGGAAACACCATATATTTT.

CDR3 residues: CASSLEGGRGNEQFF. CDR3 sequence (DNA): TGTGCCAGCAGTTTAGAAGGGGGCAGGGGCAATGAGCAGTTCTTC. V and J are TRBV27 and TRBJ2-1, with TRBD1 identical over 7 bases. CDR3 length: 15 residues. V dropped 2 bases and J dropped 6; count of bases not matched to a gene: 7. Per germline, CDR1 MNHEY and CDR2 SMNVEV (reference sequence).

The chain carries TRBV10-3 and TRBJ2-2; D perhaps matches TRBD1 (6 bases). The CDR3 extends over 16 amino acids. The V end was cut by 3 bases, the J end by 3 bases, with 14 bases between. Germline V CDR1 and CDR2: ENHRY, SYGVKD. In DNA, the CDR3 is TGTGCCATCAGTGACGGGCAGGGGCACCACACCGGGGAGCTGTTTTTT. Residues: CAISDGQGHHTGELFF.

The CDR3 nucleotides read TGTGCCTGGAGTGTCGGACAGGGGGCGTATAATTCACCCCTCCACTTT. It encodes CAWSVGQGAYNSPLHF. V is TRBV30 and J is TRBJ1-6, with 11 bases fitting TRBD1. CDR1 is GTSNPN, CDR2 SVGIG, per germline (reference sequence). The CDR3 covers 16 residues. V was clipped by 0 bases and J by 4 bases; unmatched bases: 2.